Listed below are T cell receptor beta chains from one sample, sequenced in a study of blood T cell repertoires in COVID-19. This table comes from immunoSEQ multiplex PCR, and its TCRdb copy is limited to in-frame clones, with some not included. The table shows about 130,000 clones, with roughly nine tenths occurring only once. Sequencing was performed on peripheral blood. Receptor source: a woman between 65 and 79 years old with COVID-19, enrolled during active disease. CDR3s include the opening cysteine and the closing phenylalanine or tryptophan. Fields, in order: J gene, V gene, clone size, CDR3 length, D gene, CDR3 protein, CDR3 DNA. D genes are given only for firm matches. A row's size may be missing; if present it is once, few, many or a size class.

j_gene: TRBJ2-7; v_gene: TRBV14; abundance: .; len: 14; d_gene: .; CDR3aa: CASTQGRGSYEQYF; CDR3nt: TGTGCCAGCACCCAAGGGAGAGGGTCCTACGAGCAGTACTTC
j_gene: TRBJ2-5; v_gene: TRBV11-2; abundance: once; len: 13; d_gene: TRBD1; CDR3aa: CASARGRAETQYF; CDR3nt: TGTGCCAGCGCCAGGGGGCGCGCAGAGACCCAGTACTTC
j_gene: TRBJ2-5; v_gene: TRBV24-1; abundance: .; len: 19; d_gene: TRBD2; CDR3aa: CATSDLLPSGGGVRETQYF; CDR3nt: TGTGCCACCAGTGATTTGCTGCCTAGCGGGGGCGGAGTACGAGAGACCCAGTACTTC
j_gene: TRBJ2-7; v_gene: TRBV10-3; abundance: few; len: 13; d_gene: TRBD2; CDR3aa: CANSGTSGYEQYF; CDR3nt: TGTGCCAACTCAGGGACTAGCGGCTACGAGCAGTACTTC
j_gene: TRBJ2-1; v_gene: TRBV5-4; abundance: .; len: 16; d_gene: TRBD2; CDR3aa: CASSLDGLGLDNEQFF; CDR3nt: TGTGCCAGCAGCTTGGACGGACTAGGATTGGACAATGAGCAGTTCTTC
j_gene: TRBJ2-7; v_gene: TRBV19; abundance: .; len: 17; d_gene: TRBD1; CDR3aa: CASSISGTGYVGYEQYF; CDR3nt: TGTGCCAGTAGTATCTCCGGGACAGGGTATGTGGGCTACGAGCAGTACTTC
j_gene: TRBJ1-6; v_gene: TRBV7-9; abundance: .; len: 16; d_gene: .; CDR3aa: CASSLAETDYNSPLHF; CDR3nt: TGTGCCAGCAGCTTAGCCGAGACAGACTATAATTCACCCCTCCACTTT
j_gene: TRBJ2-3; v_gene: TRBV5-1; abundance: .; len: 14; d_gene: TRBD2; CDR3aa: CASSLGLASDTQYF; CDR3nt: TGCGCCAGCAGCCTAGGACTAGCTTCAGATACGCAGTATTTT
j_gene: TRBJ1-1; v_gene: TRBV20-1; abundance: once; len: 14; d_gene: .; CDR3aa: CSASGPPSNTEAFF; CDR3nt: TGCAGTGCTAGTGGTCCTCCGTCGAACACTGAAGCTTTCTTT
j_gene: TRBJ2-7; v_gene: TRBV6-5; abundance: .; len: 13; d_gene: TRBD2; CDR3aa: CASERGGGYEQYF; CDR3nt: TGTGCCAGCGAACGCGGGGGGGGCTACGAGCAGTACTTC
j_gene: TRBJ1-3; v_gene: TRBV19; abundance: .; len: 13; d_gene: .; CDR3aa: CASSSWTGNTIYF; CDR3nt: TGTGCCAGTAGTTCCTGGACAGGAAACACCATATATTTT
j_gene: TRBJ1-6; v_gene: TRBV28; abundance: .; len: 12; d_gene: .; CDR3aa: CASRDLDSPLHF; CDR3nt: TGTGCCAGCAGGGACTTGGATTCACCCCTCCACTTT
j_gene: TRBJ2-3; v_gene: TRBV18; abundance: .; len: 15; d_gene: .; CDR3aa: CASSPGPRRGDTQYF; CDR3nt: TGTGCCAGCTCACCAGGACCACGGCGAGGGGATACGCAGTATTTT
j_gene: TRBJ1-2; v_gene: TRBV28; abundance: once; len: 14; d_gene: .; CDR3aa: CASSGTPTNYGYTF; CDR3nt: TGTGCCAGCAGTGGGACACCTACTAACTATGGCTACACCTTC
j_gene: TRBJ1-2; v_gene: TRBV2; abundance: .; len: 17; d_gene: .; CDR3aa: CASSEAPLRGGLNGYTF; CDR3nt: TGTGCCAGCAGTGAAGCGCCCCTCAGGGGAGGGTTGAATGGCTACACCTTC
j_gene: TRBJ2-5; v_gene: TRBV18; abundance: .; len: 13; d_gene: .; CDR3aa: CASSPSGQETQYF; CDR3nt: TGTGCCAGCTCACCATCGGGCCAAGAGACCCAGTACTTC
j_gene: TRBJ2-1; v_gene: TRBV28; abundance: .; len: 10; d_gene: .; CDR3aa: CASSRAATFF; CDR3nt: TGTGCCAGCAGCAGAGCGGCCACGTTCTTC
j_gene: TRBJ1-6; v_gene: TRBV11-2; abundance: .; len: 14; d_gene: TRBD1; CDR3aa: CASSFYRGGSPLHF; CDR3nt: TGTGCCAGCAGCTTCTACAGGGGTGGATCACCCCTCCACTTT
j_gene: TRBJ1-5; v_gene: TRBV5-1; abundance: .; len: 13; d_gene: .; CDR3aa: CASSFRGDQPQHF; CDR3nt: TGCGCCAGCAGCTTTCGGGGTGATCAGCCCCAGCATTTT